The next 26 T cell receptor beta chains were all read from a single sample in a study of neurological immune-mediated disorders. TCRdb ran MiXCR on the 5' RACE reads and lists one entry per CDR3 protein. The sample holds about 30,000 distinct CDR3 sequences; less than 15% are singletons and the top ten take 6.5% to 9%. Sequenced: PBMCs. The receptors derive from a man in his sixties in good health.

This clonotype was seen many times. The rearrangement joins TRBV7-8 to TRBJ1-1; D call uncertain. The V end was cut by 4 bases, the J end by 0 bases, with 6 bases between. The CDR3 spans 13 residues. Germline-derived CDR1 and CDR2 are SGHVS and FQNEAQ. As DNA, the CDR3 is TGTGCCAGCAGCTCGACGGTGAACACTGAAGCTTTCTTT. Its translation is CASSSTVNTEAFF.

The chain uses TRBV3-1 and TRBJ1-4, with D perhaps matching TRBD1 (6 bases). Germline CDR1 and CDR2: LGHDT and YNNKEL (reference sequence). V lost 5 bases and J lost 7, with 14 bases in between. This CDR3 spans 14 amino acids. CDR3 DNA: TGTGCCAGCAGCTCCGGGGGCAAAAGTGAAAAACTGTTTTTT. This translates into CASSSGGKSEKLFF.

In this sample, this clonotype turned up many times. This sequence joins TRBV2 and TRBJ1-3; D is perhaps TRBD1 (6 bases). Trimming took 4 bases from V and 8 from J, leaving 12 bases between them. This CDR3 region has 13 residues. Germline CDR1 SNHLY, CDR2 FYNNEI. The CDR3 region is CASSAAGVDTIYF. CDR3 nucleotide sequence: TGTGCCAGCAGTGCGGCAGGGGTAGACACCATATATTTT. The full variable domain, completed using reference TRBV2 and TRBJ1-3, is EPEVTQTPSHQVTQMGQEVILRCVPISNHLYFYWYRQILGQKVEFLVSFYNNEISEKSEIFDDQFSVERPDGSNFTLKIRSTKLEDSAMYFCASSAAGVDTIYFGEGSWLTVV.

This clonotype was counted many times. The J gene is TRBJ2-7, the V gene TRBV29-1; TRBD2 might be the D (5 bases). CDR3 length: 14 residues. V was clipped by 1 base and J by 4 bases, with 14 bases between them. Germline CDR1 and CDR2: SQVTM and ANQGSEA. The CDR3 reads CSVEGPRTGYEQYF. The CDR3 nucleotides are TGCAGCGTTGAAGGGCCCCGGACTGGATACGAGCAGTACTTC.

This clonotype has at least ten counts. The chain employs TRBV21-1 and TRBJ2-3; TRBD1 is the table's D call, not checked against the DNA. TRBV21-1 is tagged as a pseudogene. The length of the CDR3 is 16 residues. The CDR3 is CASSKEGRAPTDTQYF. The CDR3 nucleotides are TGTGCCAGCAGCAAAGAGGGCAGGGCTCCCACAGATACGCAGTATTTT.

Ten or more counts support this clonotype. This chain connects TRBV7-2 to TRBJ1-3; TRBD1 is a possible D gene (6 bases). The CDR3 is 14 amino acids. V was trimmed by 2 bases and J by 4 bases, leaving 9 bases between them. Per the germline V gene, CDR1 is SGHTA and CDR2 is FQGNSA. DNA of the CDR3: TGTGCCAGCAGCTTACCAGGGGCGGGAAACACCATATATTTT. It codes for CASSLPGAGNTIYF.

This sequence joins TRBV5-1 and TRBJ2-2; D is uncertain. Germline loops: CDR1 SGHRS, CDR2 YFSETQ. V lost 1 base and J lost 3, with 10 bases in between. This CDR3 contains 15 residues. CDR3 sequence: CASSLRGGDTGELFF. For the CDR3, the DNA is TGCGCCAGCAGCTTGAGAGGTGGCGACACCGGGGAGCTGTTTTTT.

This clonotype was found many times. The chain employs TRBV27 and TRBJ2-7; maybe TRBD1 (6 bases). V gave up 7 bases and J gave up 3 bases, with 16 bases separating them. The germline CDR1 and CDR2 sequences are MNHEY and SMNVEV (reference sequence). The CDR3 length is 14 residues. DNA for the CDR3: TGTGCCAGCAAACCTGTGATACAGGGCTACGAGCAGTACTTC. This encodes CASKPVIQGYEQYF.

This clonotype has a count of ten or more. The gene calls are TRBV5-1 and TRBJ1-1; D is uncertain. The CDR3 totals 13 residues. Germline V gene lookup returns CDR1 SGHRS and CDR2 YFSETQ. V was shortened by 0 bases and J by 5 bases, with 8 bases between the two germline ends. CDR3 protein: CASSLAGWTEAFF. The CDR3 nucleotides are TGCGCCAGCAGCTTGGCCGGATGGACTGAAGCTTTCTTT.

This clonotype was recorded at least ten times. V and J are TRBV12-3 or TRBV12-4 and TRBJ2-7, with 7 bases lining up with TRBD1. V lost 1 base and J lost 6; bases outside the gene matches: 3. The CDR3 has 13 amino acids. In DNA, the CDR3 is TGTGCCAGCAGTTTAGTAGGGGGCGGCGAGCAGTACTTC. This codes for CASSLVGGGEQYF.

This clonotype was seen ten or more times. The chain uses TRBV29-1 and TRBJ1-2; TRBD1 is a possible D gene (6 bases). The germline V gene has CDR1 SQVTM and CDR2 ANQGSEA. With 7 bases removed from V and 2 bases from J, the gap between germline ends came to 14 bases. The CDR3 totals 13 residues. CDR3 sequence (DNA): TGCAGCGCGGGGGGGGGCACAAACTATGGCTACACCTTC. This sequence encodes CSAGGGTNYGYTF. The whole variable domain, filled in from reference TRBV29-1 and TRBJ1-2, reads SAVISQKPSRDICQRGTSLTIQCQVDSQVTMMFWYRQQPGQSLTLIATANQGSEATYESGFVIDKFPISRPNLTFSTLTVSNMSPEDSSIYLCSAGGGTNYGYTFGSGTRLTVV.

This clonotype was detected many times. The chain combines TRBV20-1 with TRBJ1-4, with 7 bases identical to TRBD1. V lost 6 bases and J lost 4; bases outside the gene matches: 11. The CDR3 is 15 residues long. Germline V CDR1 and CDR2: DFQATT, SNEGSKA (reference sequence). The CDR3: CSAQGGGGDNEKLFF. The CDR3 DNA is TGCAGTGCCCAGGGGGGAGGAGGCGATAATGAAAAACTGTTTTTT.

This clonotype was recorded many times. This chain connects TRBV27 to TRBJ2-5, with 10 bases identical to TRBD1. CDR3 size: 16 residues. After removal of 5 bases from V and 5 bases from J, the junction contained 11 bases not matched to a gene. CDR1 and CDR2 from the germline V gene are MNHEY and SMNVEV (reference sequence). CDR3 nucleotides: TGTGCCAGCAGTATCCGGACAGGGGGGGGGGCGGAGACCCAGTACTTC. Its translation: CASSIRTGGGAETQYF.

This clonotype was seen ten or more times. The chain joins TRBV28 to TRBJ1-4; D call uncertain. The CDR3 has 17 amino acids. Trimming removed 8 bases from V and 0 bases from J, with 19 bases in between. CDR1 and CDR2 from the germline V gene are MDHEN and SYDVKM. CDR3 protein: CASSSFFRSATNEKLFF. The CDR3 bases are TGTGCCAGCTCTTCGTTTTTTCGGAGCGCAACTAATGAAAAACTGTTTTTT. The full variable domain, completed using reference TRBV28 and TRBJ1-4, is DVKVTQSSRYLVKRTGEKVFLECVQDMDHENMFWYRQDPGLGLRLIYFSYDVKMKEKGDIPEGYSVSREKKERFSLILESASTNQTSMYLCASSSFFRSATNEKLFFGSGTQLSVL.

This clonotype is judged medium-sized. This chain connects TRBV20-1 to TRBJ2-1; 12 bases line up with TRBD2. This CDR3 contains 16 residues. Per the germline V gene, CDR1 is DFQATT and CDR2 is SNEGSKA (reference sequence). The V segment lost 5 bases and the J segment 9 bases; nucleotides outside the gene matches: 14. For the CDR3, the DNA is TGCAGTGCTCAGACTAGCGGGAGTACGGCAGATGGTGAGCAGTTCTTC. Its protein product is CSAQTSGSTADGEQFF.

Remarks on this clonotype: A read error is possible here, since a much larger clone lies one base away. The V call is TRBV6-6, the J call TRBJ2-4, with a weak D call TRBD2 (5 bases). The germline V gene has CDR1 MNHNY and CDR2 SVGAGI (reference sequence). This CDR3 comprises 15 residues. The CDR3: CARSSDGKKKNIQYF. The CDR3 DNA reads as TGTGCCAGAAGTTCCGACGGGAAAAAAAAAAACATTCAGTACTTC.

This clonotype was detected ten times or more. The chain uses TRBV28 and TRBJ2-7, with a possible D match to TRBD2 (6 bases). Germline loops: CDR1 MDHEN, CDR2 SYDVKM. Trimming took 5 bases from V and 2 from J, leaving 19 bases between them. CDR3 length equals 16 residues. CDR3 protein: CASSKRGLPPPYEQYF. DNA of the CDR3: TGTGCCAGCAGTAAAAGAGGACTACCTCCTCCCTACGAGCAGTACTTC.

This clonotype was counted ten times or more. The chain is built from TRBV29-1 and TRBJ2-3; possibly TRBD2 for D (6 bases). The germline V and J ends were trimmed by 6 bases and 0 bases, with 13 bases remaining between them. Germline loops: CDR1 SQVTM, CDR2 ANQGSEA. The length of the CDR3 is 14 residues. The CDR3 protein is CSVTAGSSTDTQYF. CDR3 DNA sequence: TGCAGCGTGACTGCGGGATCTAGCACAGATACGCAGTATTTT.

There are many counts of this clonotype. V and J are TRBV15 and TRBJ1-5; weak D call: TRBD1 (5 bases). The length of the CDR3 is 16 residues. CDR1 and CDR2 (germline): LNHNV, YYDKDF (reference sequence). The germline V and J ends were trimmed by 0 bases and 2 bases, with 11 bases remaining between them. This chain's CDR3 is CATSRDRGTRNQPQHF. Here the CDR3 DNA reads TGTGCCACCAGCAGAGATCGGGGGACCCGCAATCAGCCCCAGCATTTT.

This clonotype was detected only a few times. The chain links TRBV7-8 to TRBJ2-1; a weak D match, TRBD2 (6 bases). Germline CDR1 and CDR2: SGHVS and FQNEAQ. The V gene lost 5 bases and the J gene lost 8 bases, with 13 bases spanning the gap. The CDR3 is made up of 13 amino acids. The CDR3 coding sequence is TGTGCCAGCAGCGGTCGGGGGAAGGATGAGCAGTTCTTC. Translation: CASSGRGKDEQFF.

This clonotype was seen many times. Written as DNA, the CDR3 is TGTGCCAGCAGTTACTCGTTATCATTAGCGGGAGGGCGCACAGATACGCAGTATTTT. This translates into CASSYSLSLAGGRTDTQYF. The V and J genes are TRBV6-2 or TRBV6-3 and TRBJ2-3; 11 bases line up with TRBD2. The CDR3 is made up of 19 amino acids. V lost 0 bases to trimming and J lost 1 base; unmatched junction nucleotides: 9. Germline V gives CDR1 MNHEY, CDR2 SVGEGT.

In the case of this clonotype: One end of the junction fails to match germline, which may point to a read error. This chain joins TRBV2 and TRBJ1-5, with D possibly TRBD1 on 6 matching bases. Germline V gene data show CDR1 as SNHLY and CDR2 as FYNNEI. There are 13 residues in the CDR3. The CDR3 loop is CVSSRQDNQTQHF. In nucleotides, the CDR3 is TGTGTCAGCAGCCGACAGGACAATCAGACCCAGCATTTT. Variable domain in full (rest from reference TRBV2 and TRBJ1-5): EPEVTQTPSHQVTQMGQEVILRCVPISNHLYFYWYRQILGQKVEFLVSFYNNEISEKSEIFDDQFSVERPDGSNFTLKIRSTKLEDSAMYFCVSSRQDNQTQHFGDGTRLSIL.

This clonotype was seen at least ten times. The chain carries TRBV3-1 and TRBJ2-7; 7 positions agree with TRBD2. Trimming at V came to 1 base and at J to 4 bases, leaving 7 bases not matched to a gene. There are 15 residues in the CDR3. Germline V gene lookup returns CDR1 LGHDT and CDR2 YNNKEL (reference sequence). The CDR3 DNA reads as TGTGCCAGCAGCCAAGTATGGCTAGCGGATTACGAGCAGTACTTC. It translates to CASSQVWLADYEQYF.

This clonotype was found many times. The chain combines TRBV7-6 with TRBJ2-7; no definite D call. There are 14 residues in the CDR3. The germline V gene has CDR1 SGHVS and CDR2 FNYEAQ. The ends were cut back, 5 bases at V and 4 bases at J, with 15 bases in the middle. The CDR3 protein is CASSLRSTPYEQYF. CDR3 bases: TGTGCCAGCAGCCTCCGGTCCACACCGTACGAGCAGTACTTC.

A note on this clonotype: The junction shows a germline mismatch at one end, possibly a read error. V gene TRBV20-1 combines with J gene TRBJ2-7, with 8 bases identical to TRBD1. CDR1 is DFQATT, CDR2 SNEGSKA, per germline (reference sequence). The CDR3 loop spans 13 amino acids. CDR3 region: CSALGQVTHEQYF. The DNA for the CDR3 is TGTAGTGCCCTGGGACAGGTGACCCACGAGCAGTACTTC.

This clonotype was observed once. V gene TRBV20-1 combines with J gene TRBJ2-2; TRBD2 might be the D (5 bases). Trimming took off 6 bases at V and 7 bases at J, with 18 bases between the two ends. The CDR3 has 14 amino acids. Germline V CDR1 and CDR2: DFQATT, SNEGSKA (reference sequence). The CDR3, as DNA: TGCAGTGCCCGGACTGGCGGGCACATCGGGGAGCTGTTTTTT. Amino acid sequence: CSARTGGHIGELFF.